The clone carrying this T cell receptor beta chain has ten or more counts. Antigen: not known. CDR1 and CDR2 from the germline V gene are DFQATT and SNEGSKA (reference sequence). The V and J ends lost 5 bases and 9 bases respectively, with 8 bases between them. This CDR3 region has 10 residues. This sample is drawn from a study of T-cell reconstitution after alpha-beta-depleted transplantation in children. Study conclusions and caveats: When one year had passed after transplant, most T-cell counts and diversity came from newly produced T cells. Surviving recipient T cells and intrathymic progenitors accounted for some patients' high TCRbeta diversity at day 60. About two months after transplant, alpha-beta T cells reportedly came from several hundred expanded graft clones.

During its preparation, the TCRbeta library received unique molecular identifiers. Using its own MiXCR run on the PCR reads, TCRdb lists one record per CDR3 protein. Of about 200,000 distinct CDR3 sequences listed, over 15% are singletons. The TCR comes from a male patient aged 2-15 years who had a stem cell transplant for acute lymphoblastic leukemia, so the T cells may come from the graft donor. The chain combines TRBV20-1 with TRBJ1-5, with D unclear. The sample consisted of PBMCs, mostly from graft donor cells, taken 360 days after TCRalphabeta/CD19-depleted stem cell transplant. CDR3 sequence (DNA): TGCAGTGCTGGGGTAGGGCCCCAGCATTTT. Its translation is CSAGVGPQHF.